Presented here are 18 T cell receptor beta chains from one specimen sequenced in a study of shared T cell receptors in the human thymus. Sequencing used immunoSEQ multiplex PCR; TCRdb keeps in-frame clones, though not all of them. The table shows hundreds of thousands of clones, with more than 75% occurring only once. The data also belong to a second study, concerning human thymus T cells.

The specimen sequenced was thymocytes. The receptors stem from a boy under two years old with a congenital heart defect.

The CDR3 spells CASRQDYAIYEQYF. CDR3 coding DNA: TGCGCCAGCAGACAGGACTACGCGATCTACGAGCAGTACTTC. This rearrangement joins TRBV5-1 to TRBJ2-7; a possible D gene is TRBD2 (6 bases). The ends were cut back, 5 bases at V and 3 bases at J, with 15 bases in the middle. This CDR3 spans 14 amino acids. CDR1 and CDR2 from the germline V gene are SGHRS and YFSETQ.

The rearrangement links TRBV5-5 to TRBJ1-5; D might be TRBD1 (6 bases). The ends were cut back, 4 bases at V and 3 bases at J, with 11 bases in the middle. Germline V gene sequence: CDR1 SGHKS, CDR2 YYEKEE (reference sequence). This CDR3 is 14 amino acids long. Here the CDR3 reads CASSEGQFNQPQHF. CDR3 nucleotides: TGTGCCAGCAGCGAAGGACAGTTCAATCAGCCCCAGCATTTT.

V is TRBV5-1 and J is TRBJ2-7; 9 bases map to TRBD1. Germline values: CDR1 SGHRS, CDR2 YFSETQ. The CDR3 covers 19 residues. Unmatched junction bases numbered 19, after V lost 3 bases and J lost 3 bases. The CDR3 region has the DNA TGCGCCAGCAGCTATCACCCTAGAGAAACAGGGGGCAACCGCTACGAGCAGTACTTC. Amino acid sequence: CASSYHPRETGGNRYEQYF. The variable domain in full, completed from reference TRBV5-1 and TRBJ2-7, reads KAGVTQTPRYLIKTRGQQVTLSCSPISGHRSVSWYQQTPGQGLQFLFEYFSETQRNKGNFPGRFSGRQFSNSRSEMNVSTLELGDSALYLCASSYHPRETGGNRYEQYFGPGTRLTVT.

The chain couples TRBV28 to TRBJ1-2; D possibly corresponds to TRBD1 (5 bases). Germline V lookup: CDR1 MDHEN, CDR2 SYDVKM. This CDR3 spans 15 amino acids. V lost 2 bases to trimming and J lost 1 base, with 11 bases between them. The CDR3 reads CASSLRGIGNYGYTF. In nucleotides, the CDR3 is TGTGCCAGCAGTTTACGGGGGATAGGTAACTATGGCTACACCTTC.

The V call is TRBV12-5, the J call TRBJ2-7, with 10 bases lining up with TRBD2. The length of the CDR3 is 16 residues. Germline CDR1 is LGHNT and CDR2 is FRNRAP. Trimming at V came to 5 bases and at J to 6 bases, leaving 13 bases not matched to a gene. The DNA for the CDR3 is TGTGCTAGTGGTACCTACCTAGCGGGGGAGTTCTGCGAGCAGTACTTC. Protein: CASGTYLAGEFCEQYF.

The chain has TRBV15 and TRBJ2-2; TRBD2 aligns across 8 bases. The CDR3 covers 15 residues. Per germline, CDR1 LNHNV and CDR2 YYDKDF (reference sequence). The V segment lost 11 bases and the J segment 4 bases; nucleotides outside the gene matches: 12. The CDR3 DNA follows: TGTGCCGCCGGGAGGGCCTCCCGGGCCACCGGGGAGCTGTTTTTT. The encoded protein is CAAGRASRATGELFF.

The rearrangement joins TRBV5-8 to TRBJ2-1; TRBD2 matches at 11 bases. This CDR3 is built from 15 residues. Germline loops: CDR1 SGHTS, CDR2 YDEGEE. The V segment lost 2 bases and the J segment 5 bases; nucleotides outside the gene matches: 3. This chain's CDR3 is CASSLLAGVHNEQFF. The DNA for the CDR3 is TGTGCCAGCAGCTTACTAGCGGGGGTACACAATGAGCAGTTCTTC.

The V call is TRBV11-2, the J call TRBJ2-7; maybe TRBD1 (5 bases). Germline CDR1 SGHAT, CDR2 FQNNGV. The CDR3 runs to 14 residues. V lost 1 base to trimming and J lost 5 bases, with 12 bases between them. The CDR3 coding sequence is TGTGCCAGCAGCTTAGGGGCAGGGATCCACGAGCAGTACTTC. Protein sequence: CASSLGAGIHEQYF.

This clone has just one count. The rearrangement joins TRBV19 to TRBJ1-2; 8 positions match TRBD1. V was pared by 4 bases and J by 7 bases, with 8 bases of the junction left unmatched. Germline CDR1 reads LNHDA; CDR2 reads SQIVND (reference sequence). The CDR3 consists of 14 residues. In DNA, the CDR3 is TGTGCCAGTAGTACGGACAGGGATACGGGTGGCTACACCTTC. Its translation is CASSTDRDTGGYTF.

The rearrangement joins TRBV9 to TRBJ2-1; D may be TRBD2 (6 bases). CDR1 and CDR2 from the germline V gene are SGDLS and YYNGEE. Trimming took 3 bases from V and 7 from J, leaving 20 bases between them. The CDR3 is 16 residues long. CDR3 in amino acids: CASSAGDGTRVNEQFF. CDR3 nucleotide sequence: TGTGCCAGCAGCGCGGGGGATGGGACCCGGGTGAATGAGCAGTTCTTC.

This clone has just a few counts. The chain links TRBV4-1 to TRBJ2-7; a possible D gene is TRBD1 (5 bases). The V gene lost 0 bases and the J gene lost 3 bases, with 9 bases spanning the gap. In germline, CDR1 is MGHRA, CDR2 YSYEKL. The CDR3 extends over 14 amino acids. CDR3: CASSQDGALYEQYF. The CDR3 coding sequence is TGCGCCAGCAGCCAAGATGGGGCTCTCTACGAGCAGTACTTC.

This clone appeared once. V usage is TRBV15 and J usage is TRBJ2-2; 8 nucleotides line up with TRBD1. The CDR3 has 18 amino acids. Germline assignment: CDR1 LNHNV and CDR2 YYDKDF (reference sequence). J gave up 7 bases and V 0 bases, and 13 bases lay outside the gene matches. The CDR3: CATSRDHAGGESSGELFF. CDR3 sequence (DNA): TGTGCCACCAGCAGAGATCACGCAGGGGGCGAGAGTAGCGGGGAGCTGTTTTTT.

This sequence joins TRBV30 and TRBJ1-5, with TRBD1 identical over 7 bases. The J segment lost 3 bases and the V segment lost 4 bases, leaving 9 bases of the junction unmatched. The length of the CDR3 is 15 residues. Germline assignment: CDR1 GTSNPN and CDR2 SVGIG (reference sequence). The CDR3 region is CAWIRARGFNQPQHF. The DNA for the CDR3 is TGTGCCTGGATCCGCGCCAGGGGGTTCAATCAGCCCCAGCATTTT.

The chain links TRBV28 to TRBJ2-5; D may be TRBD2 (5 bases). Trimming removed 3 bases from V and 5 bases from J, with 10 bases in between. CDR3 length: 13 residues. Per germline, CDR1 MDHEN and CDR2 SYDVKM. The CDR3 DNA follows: TGTGCCAGCAGTTTGGCTAGCAAGGAGACCCAGTACTTC. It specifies CASSLASKETQYF.

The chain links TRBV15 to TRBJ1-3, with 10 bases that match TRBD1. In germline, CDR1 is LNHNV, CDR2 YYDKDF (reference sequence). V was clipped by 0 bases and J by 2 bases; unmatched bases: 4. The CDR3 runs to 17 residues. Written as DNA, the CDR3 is TGTGCCACCAGCAGAGAGACAGGGGGCGTCCCTGGAAACACCATATATTTT. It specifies CATSRETGGVPGNTIYF.

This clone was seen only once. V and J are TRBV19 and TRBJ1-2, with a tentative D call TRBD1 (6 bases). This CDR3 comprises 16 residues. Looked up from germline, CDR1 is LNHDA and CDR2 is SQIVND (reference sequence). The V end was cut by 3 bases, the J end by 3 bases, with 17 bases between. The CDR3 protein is CASSIALEGVDYGYTF. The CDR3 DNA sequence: TGTGCCAGTAGTATCGCATTAGAGGGGGTGGACTATGGCTACACCTTC.

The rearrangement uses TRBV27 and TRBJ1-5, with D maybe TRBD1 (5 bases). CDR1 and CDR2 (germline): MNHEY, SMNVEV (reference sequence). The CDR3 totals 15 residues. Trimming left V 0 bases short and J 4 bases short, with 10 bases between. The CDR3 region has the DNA TGTGCCAGCAGTTTATCGTTGGGGGGGAATCAGCCCCAGCATTTT. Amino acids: CASSLSLGGNQPQHF.

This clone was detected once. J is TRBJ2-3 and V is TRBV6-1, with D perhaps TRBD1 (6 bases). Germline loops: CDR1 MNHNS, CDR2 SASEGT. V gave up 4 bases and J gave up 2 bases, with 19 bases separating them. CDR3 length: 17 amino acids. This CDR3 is CASSVVIGQGLTDTQYF. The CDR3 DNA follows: TGTGCCAGCAGTGTGGTGATTGGCCAGGGGCTCACAGATACGCAGTATTTT.